This T cell receptor beta chain was documented in a study of CD8 T cells in ankylosing spondylitis. General study points: The study looked at matched synovial fluid samples from ankylosing spondylitis patients. Disease-linked clones were reported to be significantly enriched there. The disease-linked clones had a CD8+ phenotype and low blood frequencies. In synovial fluid and blood from reactive arthritis, some motif variants were previously reported. In ankylosing spondylitis blood, a motif of roughly 8 highly homologous TCR beta variants appeared characteristic.

As the method for making TCR beta libraries, quantitative 5'-RACE with molecular barcodes was used. TCRdb redid the calling of the 5' RACE reads with MiXCR, one entry per CDR3 protein. The data show 750,000 to 850,000 distinct CDR3 sequences, with 10% to 15% seen just once and about 0.49% held by the top ten. The CDR3 is 15 residues long. Germline loops: CDR1 SGHRS, CDR2 YFSETQ. The V end was cut by 2 bases, the J end by 2 bases, with 14 bases between. For this clonotype: Its target is unknown.

Sequenced input: blood, either unsorted or a sorted T cell fraction (not recorded which). This TCR was sampled from a male donor with ankylosing spondylitis. The chain carries TRBV5-1 and TRBJ2-7; D is possibly TRBD1 (6 bases). CDR3 sequence reads: CASSLQGGATYEQYF. The CDR3 bases are TGCGCCAGCAGCTTACAGGGTGGCGCAACCTACGAGCAGTACTTC.